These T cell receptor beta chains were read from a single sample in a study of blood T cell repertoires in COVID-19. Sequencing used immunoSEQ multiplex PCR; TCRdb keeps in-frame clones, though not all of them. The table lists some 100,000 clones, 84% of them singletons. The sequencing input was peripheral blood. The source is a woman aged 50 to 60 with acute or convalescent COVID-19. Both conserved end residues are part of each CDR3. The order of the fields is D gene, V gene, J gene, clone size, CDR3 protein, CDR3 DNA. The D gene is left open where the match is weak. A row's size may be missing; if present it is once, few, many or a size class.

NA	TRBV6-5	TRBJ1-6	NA	CASSSQVDSPLHF	TGTGCCAGCAGTAGTCAAGTAGATTCACCCCTCCACTTT
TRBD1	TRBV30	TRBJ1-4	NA	CAWGQGVPLELFF	TGTGCCTGGGGTCAGGGGGTGCCTCTCGAACTGTTTTTT
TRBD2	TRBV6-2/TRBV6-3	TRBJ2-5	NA	CASSLGLLAGDQETQYF	TGTGCCAGCAGTTTAGGTTTGCTAGCGGGGGACCAAGAGACCCAGTACTTC
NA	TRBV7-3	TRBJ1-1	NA	CASSLAGLTEAFF	TGTGCCAGCAGCCTAGCGGGGTTAACTGAAGCTTTCTTT
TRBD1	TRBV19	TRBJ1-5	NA	CASSTYRGTSNQPQHF	TGTGCCAGTAGTACCTACAGGGGAACGAGCAATCAGCCCCAGCATTTT
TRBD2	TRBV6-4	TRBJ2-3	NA	CASSAENLAGADTQYF	TGTGCCAGCAGCGCTGAGAATCTAGCGGGGGCAGATACGCAGTATTTT
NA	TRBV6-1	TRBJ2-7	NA	CASSEAKGERTYEQYF	TGTGCCAGCAGTGAAGCCAAGGGGGAGAGAACCTACGAGCAGTACTTC
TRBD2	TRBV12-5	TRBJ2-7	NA	CASGALGRGGSYEQYF	TGTGCTAGTGGCGCCCTGGGCCGCGGGGGCTCCTACGAGCAGTACTTC
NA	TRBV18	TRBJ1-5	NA	CASSPYNQPQHF	TGTGCCAGCTCACCTTATAATCAGCCCCAGCATTTT
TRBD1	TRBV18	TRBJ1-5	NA	CASSPGGGPNQPQHF	TGTGCCAGCTCCCCAGGGGGAGGGCCCAATCAGCCCCAGCATTTT
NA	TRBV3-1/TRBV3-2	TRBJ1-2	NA	CASSPTANYGYTF	TGTGCCAGCAGCCCGACAGCAAACTATGGCTACACCTTC
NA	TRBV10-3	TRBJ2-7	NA	CAISDFGRAPYEQYF	TGTGCCATCAGTGACTTCGGCAGGGCCCCCTACGAGCAGTACTTC
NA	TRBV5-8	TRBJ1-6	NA	CASSSQTTGNSPLHF	TGTGCCAGCAGCTCCCAAACTACCGGCAATTCACCCCTCCACTTT
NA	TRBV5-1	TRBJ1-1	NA	CASSSTGNTEAFF	TGCGCCAGCAGCTCTACAGGGAACACTGAAGCTTTCTTT
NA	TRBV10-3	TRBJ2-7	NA	CAISGQGYEQYF	TGTGCCATCAGTGGCCAGGGGTACGAGCAGTACTTC
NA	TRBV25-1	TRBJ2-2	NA	CASSPRIFGATGAGELFF	TGTGCCAGCAGTCCAAGGATTTTTGGGGCCACCGGTGCCGGGGAGCTGTTTTTT
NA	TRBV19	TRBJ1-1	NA	CASRVKGPNTEAFF	TGTGCCAGTCGGGTCAAGGGGCCCAACACTGAAGCTTTCTTT
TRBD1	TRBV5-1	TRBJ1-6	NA	CASSETGENSPLHF	TGCGCCAGCAGCGAGACAGGGGAGAATTCACCCCTCCACTTT
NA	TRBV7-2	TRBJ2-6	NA	CASSPGSSGANVLTF	TGTGCCAGCAGTCCAGGGTCCTCTGGGGCCAACGTCCTGACTTTC
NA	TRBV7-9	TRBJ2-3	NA	CASSLATGDTQYF	TGTGCCAGCAGCTTAGCGACTGGGGATACGCAGTATTTT
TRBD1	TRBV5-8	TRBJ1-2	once	CASSSAGTGRGYTF	TGTGCCAGCAGCAGCGCCGGGACAGGGAGAGGCTACACCTTC
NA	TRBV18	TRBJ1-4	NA	CASSPLENEKLFF	TGTGCCAGCTCACCACTGGAGAATGAAAAACTGTTTTTT
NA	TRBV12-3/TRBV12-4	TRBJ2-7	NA	CASSPNSYEQYF	TGTGCCAGCAGTCCCAATTCCTACGAGCAGTACTTC
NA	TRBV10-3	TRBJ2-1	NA	CAISESRTRDWNEQFF	TGTGCCATCAGTGAGTCGAGAACTAGGGATTGGAATGAGCAGTTCTTC
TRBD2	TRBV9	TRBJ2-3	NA	CASSVTSGGAKSVDTQYF	TGTGCCAGCAGCGTAACTAGCGGGGGGGCTAAATCGGTGGATACGCAGTATTTT
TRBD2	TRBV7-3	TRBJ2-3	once	CASSSIPLAGGTTDTQYF	TGTGCCAGCAGCTCCATACCGTTAGCGGGGGGGACCACAGATACGCAGTATTTT
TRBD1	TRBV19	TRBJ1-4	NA	CASSMLRQGGSEKLFF	TGTGCCAGTAGTATGCTTCGACAGGGCGGTAGTGAAAAACTGTTTTTT
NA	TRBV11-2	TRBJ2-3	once	CASSFGEYTDTQYF	TGTGCCAGCAGTTTCGGGGAATACACAGATACGCAGTATTTT
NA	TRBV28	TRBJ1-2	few	CASSFQADQLYGYTF	TGTGCCAGCAGTTTTCAGGCAGACCAACTCTATGGCTACACCTTC
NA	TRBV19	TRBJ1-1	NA	CASSRTAQIEAFF	TGTGCCAGTAGTCGGACAGCACAAATTGAAGCTTTCTTT
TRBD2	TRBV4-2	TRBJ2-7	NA	CASSQGLAGVNEQYF	TGTGCCAGCAGCCAAGGGCTAGCGGGGGTTAACGAGCAGTACTTC
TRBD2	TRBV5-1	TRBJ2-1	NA	CASSLAPSGGAYNEQFF	TGCGCCAGCAGCTTGGCGCCTAGCGGGGGGGCCTACAATGAGCAGTTCTTC
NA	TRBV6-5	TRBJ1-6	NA	CASSYSRDSVNSPLHF	TGTGCCAGCAGTTACTCGAGAGACAGCGTTAATTCACCCCTCCACTTT
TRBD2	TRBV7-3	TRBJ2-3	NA	CASSSQAGGTDTQYF	TGTGCCAGCAGCTCACAAGCGGGGGGCACAGATACGCAGTATTTT
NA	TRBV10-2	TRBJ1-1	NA	CASSEQGPGTEAFF	TGCGCCAGCAGTGAGCAAGGTCCGGGCACTGAAGCTTTCTTT
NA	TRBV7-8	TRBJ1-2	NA	CASSLGSPSRNYGYTF	TGTGCCAGCAGCTTAGGCAGTCCTAGCCGCAACTATGGCTACACCTTC
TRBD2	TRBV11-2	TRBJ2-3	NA	CASSPAGADTQYF	TGTGCCAGCAGCCCCGCGGGGGCAGATACGCAGTATTTT
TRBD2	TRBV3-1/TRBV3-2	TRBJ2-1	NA	CASSQEGLADYNEQFF	TGTGCCAGCAGCCAAGAGGGACTAGCTGACTACAATGAGCAGTTCTTC
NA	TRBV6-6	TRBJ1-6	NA	CASSGQSLTDNSPLHF	TGTGCCAGCAGCGGACAGTCCCTGACTGATAATTCACCCCTCCACTTT
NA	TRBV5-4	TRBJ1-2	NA	CASSSYSSYGYTF	TGTGCCAGCAGCTCTTACAGCAGCTATGGCTACACCTTC
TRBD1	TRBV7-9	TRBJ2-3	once	CASSIRQGSDTQYF	TGTGCCAGCAGCATAAGACAGGGGTCAGATACGCAGTATTTT
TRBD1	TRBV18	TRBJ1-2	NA	CASSPDGTGVYGYTF	TGTGCCAGCTCACCGGATGGGACAGGAGTCTATGGCTACACCTTC
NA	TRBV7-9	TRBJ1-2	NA	CASSSFDSPNYGYTF	TGTGCCAGCAGCTCCTTCGACAGTCCTAACTATGGCTACACCTTC
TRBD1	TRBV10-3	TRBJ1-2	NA	CAIRPQGQDGYTF	TGTGCCATCAGACCACAGGGGCAGGATGGCTACACCTTC
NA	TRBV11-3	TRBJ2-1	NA	CASSLKAGSNNEQFF	TGTGCCAGCAGCTTGAAGGCAGGTTCTAACAATGAGCAGTTCTTC
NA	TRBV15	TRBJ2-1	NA	CATSRGYNEQFF	TGTGCCACAAGCCGCGGATACAATGAGCAGTTCTTC
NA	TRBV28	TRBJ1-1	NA	CASSLIQGSTEAFF	TGTGCCAGCAGCCTTATCCAGGGGAGCACTGAAGCTTTCTTT
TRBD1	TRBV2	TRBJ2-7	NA	CASNQGASDEQYF	TGTGCCAGCAATCAGGGGGCGAGCGACGAGCAGTACTTC
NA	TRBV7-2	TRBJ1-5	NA	CASSLVSRGGSNQPQHF	TGTGCCAGCAGCTTAGTTTCCCGGGGGGGCAGCAATCAGCCCCAGCATTTT
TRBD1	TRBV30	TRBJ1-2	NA	CAWSVGGGGLNYGYTF	TGTGCCTGGAGTGTAGGCGGAGGGGGCCTTAACTATGGCTACACCTTC
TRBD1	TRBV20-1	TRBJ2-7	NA	CSCSGQGGANEQYF	TGCAGTTGTAGTGGACAGGGAGGAGCGAACGAGCAGTACTTC
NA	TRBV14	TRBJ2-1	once	CATTLLAVYNEQFF	TGTGCCACCACACTACTAGCAGTATACAATGAGCAGTTCTTC
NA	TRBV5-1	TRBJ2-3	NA	CASSLSMSTDTQYF	TGCGCCAGCAGCTTGTCAATGAGCACAGATACGCAGTATTTT
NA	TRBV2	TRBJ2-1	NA	CASSTHNEQFF	TGTGCCAGCAGTACTCACAATGAGCAGTTCTTC
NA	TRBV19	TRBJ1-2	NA	CASSRGGGSYGYTF	TGTGCCAGTAGCCGAGGGGGAGGGTCCTATGGCTACACCTTC
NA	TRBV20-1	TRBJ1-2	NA	CSVGSNYGYTF	TGCAGTGTGGGCTCTAACTATGGCTACACCTTC
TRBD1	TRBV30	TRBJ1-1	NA	CAWKIQGTNTEAFF	TGTGCCTGGAAAATACAGGGGACTAACACTGAAGCTTTCTTT
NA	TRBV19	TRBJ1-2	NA	CASKTTTGNYGYTF	TGTGCCAGTAAAACAACCACAGGGAACTATGGCTACACCTTC
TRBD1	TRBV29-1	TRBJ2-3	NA	CSVERGQSQPYF	TGCAGCGTTGAAAGGGGACAGTCCCAACCGTATTTT